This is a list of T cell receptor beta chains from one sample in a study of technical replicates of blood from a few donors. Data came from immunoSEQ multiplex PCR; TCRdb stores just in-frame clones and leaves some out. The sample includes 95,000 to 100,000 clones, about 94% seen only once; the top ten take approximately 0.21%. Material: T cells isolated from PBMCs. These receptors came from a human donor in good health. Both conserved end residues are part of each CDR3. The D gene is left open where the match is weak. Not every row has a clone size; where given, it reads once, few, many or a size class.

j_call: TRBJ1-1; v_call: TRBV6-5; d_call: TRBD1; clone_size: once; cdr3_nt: TGTGCCAGCAGTAACAGGGGGGTGAGCACTGAAGCTTTCTTT; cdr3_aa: CASSNRGVSTEAFF
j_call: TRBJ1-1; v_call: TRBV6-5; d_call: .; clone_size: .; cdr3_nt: TGTGCCAGCAGTTCACAGGGATTTAGAGCTTTCTTT; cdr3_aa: CASSSQGFRAFF
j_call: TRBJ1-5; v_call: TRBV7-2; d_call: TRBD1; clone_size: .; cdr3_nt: TGTGCCAGCAGCTCCTCGACAGGGAACAGGGAGCCCCAGCATTTT; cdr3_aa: CASSSSTGNREPQHF
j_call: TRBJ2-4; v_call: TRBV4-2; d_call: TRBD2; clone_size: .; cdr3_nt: TGTGCCAGCAGCCTCAAATCTGATGGGACTAGCATTCAGTACTTC; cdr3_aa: CASSLKSDGTSIQYF
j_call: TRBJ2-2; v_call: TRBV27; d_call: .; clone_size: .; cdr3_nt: TGTGCCAGCAGTTTAGGGGGCGGGAGGCTGTTTTTT; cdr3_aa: CASSLGGGRLFF
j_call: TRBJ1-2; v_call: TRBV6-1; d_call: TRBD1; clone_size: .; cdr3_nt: TGTGCCAGCAGTGTTACGACAGGGGGCGATGGCTACACCTTC; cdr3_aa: CASSVTTGGDGYTF
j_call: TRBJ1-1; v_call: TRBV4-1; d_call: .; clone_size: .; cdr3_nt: TGCGCCAGCAGCCACCCGGAGGGAATTCGCACTGAAGCTTTCTTT; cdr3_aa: CASSHPEGIRTEAFF
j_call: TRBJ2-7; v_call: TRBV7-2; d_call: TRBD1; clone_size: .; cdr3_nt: TGTGCCAGCAGCGTAACGAAACAGGGGTATGACGAGCAGTACTTC; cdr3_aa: CASSVTKQGYDEQYF
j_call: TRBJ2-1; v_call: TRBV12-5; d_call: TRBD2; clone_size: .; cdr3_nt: TGTGCTAGTGGTTTGAGAGGCGGGGGGGGAGCCCCCTCATACAATGAGCAGTTCTTC; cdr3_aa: CASGLRGGGGAPSYNEQFF
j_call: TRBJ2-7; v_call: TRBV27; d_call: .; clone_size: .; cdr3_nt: TGTGCCAGCAGTACGCCAGGTGCCTACGAGCAGTACTTC; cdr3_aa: CASSTPGAYEQYF
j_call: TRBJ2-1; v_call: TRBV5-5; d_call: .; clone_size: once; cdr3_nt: TGTGCCAGCGCGGGGATCTACAATGAGCAGTTCTTC; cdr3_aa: CASAGIYNEQFF
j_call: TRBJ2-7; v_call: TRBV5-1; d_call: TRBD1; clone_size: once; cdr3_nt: TGCGCCAGCAGCGGAGCCGGGACAGGGATAGTCGGGGTCTGGTCCTACGAGCAGTACTTC; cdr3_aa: CASSGAGTGIVGVWSYEQYF
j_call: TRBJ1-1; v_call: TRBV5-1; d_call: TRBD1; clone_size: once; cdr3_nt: TGCGCCAGCAGCACGGAATGGACAGGGGGCACTGAAGCTTTCTTT; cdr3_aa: CASSTEWTGGTEAFF
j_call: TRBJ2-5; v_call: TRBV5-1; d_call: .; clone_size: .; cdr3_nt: TGCGCCAGCAGCTTGGGGAGGGAGACCCAGTACTTC; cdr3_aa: CASSLGRETQYF
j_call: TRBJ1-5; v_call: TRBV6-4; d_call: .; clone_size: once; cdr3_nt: TGTGCCAGCAGTGAGCAGGGCAATCAGCCCCAGCATTTT; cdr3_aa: CASSEQGNQPQHF
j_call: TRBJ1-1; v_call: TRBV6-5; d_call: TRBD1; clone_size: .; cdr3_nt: TGTGCCAGCAGATTCAGGGGGGACACTGAAGCTTTCTTT; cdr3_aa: CASRFRGDTEAFF
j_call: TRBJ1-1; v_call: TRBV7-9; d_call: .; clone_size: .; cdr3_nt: TGTGCCAGCAGCCGCAGGGGCGGTTCGAACACTGAAGCTTTCTTT; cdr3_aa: CASSRRGGSNTEAFF
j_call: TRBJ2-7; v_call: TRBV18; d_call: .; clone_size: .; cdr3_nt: TGTGCCAGCTCACCACCGCGGGCATCCTCCTACGAGCAGTACTTC; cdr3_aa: CASSPPRASSYEQYF
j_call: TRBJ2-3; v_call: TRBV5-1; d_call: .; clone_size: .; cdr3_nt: TGCGCCAGCAGCTTGCGGGTGAAAGATACGCAGTATTTT; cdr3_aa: CASSLRVKDTQYF
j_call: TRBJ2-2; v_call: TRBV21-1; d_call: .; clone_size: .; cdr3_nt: TGTGCCAGCAGCAACAGGACAGGGCGGGCGCGAGACACCGGGGAGCTGTTTTTT; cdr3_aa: CASSNRTGRARDTGELFF